These 4 T cell receptor beta chains originate from one sample sequenced in a study of blood T cell repertoires in COVID-19. Sequencing was performed with immunoSEQ multiplex PCR; in TCRdb, only in-frame clones are kept and a portion is missing. The profile covers about 160,000 clones, with 70% to 85% appearing a single time and around a fifth taken by the ten largest. Material for sequencing was peripheral blood. Every receptor here comes from a woman older than 75 with acute or convalescent COVID-19.

The chain recombines TRBV11-1 with TRBJ2-7; the D gene is possibly TRBD2 (5 bases). The V gene's germline CDR1 is SGHAT and CDR2 FQDESV (reference sequence). Trimming stripped 2 bases from V and 1 base from J, with 9 bases between. CDR3 length equals 14 residues. The CDR3 coding sequence is TGTGCCAGCAGCTTAAGCCGGGGTTCCTACGAGCAGTACTTC. Translated, it gives CASSLSRGSYEQYF.

The CDR3 sequence: CASSLLAGEGIQYF. CDR3 nucleotide sequence: TGTGCCAGCAGCTTACTAGCGGGGGAGGGCATTCAGTACTTC. V usage is TRBV7-9 and J usage is TRBJ2-4; 10 bases align to TRBD2. Trimming cost V 2 bases and J 9 bases; bases outside gene matches: 4. The length of the CDR3 is 14 residues. Germline CDR1 reads SEHNR; CDR2 reads FQNEAQ (reference sequence).

The gene calls are TRBV7-9 and TRBJ2-7, with D maybe TRBD2 (5 bases). CDR3 length: 13 residues. Per germline, CDR1 SEHNR and CDR2 FQNEAQ (reference sequence). The V end was cut by 3 bases, the J end by 5 bases, with 11 bases between. CDR3 DNA sequence: TGTGCCAGCAGCTTTACTAGTCTCAACGAGCAGTACTTC. This translates into CASSFTSLNEQYF.

This clone appeared a single time. CDR3 region: CASSVVADYNEQFF. DNA of the CDR3: TGTGCCAGCAGCGTAGTAGCGGACTACAATGAGCAGTTCTTC. The rearrangement links TRBV9 to TRBJ2-1, with a possible D match to TRBD2 (6 bases). Germline loops: CDR1 SGDLS, CDR2 YYNGEE. V was shortened by 0 bases and J by 3 bases, with 7 bases between the two germline ends. The CDR3 totals 14 residues.